This is a list of T cell receptor beta chains from one sample in a study of cytomegalovirus exposure and HLA in healthy donors. Using immunoSEQ multiplex PCR, the repertoire was profiled, and TCRdb retains in-frame clones only, with some absent. The sample data list tens of thousands of clones. Sequenced: PBMCs. Receptors were obtained from a woman aged 50 to 60 in good health and CMV-seropositive. The CDR3 runs from the conserved cysteine through the conserved F or W. The D gene is left open where the match is weak.

V gene	D gene	J gene	CDR3 length	CDR3 protein	CDR3 DNA
TRBV18	-	TRBJ2-6	16	CASSLTRAIGANVLTF	TGTGCCAGCTCACTGACCAGGGCTATAGGGGCCAACGTCCTGACTTTC
TRBV4-1	-	TRBJ2-2	15	CASSQPGISTGELFF	TGCGCCAGCAGCCAACCAGGGATTAGCACCGGGGAGCTGTTTTTT
TRBV7-2	-	TRBJ2-5	15	CASSPLMIRRETQYF	TGTGCCAGCAGTCCCCTGATGATCAGGCGAGAGACCCAGTACTTC
TRBV19	-	TRBJ2-7	14	CASQNSARSYEQYF	TGTGCCAGCCAGAATAGCGCTCGATCCTACGAGCAGTACTTC
TRBV19	TRBD1	TRBJ1-5	18	CASSIRDSRTGGSQPQHF	TGTGCCAGTAGTATACGGGACTCGAGGACAGGGGGTAGTCAGCCCCAGCATTTT
TRBV7-9	TRBD1	TRBJ2-2	14	CASSPWTGAGELFF	TGTGCCAGCAGCCCTTGGACAGGGGCCGGGGAGCTGTTTTTT
TRBV11-2	-	TRBJ1-2	15	CASSPLQGRNDGYTF	TGTGCCAGCAGCCCCCTACAGGGCCGGAATGATGGCTACACCTTC
TRBV18	TRBD1	TRBJ2-5	19	CASSLIRDRGLMEGETQYF	TGTGCCAGCTCGCTGATCCGGGACAGGGGATTGATGGAGGGGGAGACCCAGTACTTC
TRBV6-4	-	TRBJ2-6	14	CASSALPGANVLTF	TGTGCCAGCAGTGCCCTCCCCGGGGCCAACGTCCTGACTTTC
TRBV5-1	-	TRBJ2-7	15	CASSFISGSSYEQYF	TGCGCCAGCAGCTTCATAAGCGGTAGCTCCTACGAGCAGTACTTC
TRBV18	-	TRBJ1-3	15	CASSPLGGSGNTIYF	TGTGCCAGCTCACCTTTAGGGGGCTCTGGAAACACCATATATTTT
TRBV7-9	-	TRBJ2-1	14	CASSFRLVSDEQFF	TGTGCCAGCAGCTTCCGACTAGTTTCTGATGAGCAGTTCTTC
TRBV7-9	-	TRBJ2-7	14	CASSLDFRVYEQYF	TGTGCCAGCAGCTTAGATTTCCGGGTCTACGAGCAGTACTTC
TRBV6-5	TRBD1	TRBJ2-7	15	CASSYSGDRGGEQYF	TGTGCCAGCAGTTACTCAGGGGACAGGGGAGGCGAGCAGTACTTC
TRBV7-2	TRBD2	TRBJ2-5	16	CASSLGLAGVQETQYF	TGTGCCAGCAGCCTCGGGCTAGCGGGGGTGCAAGAGACCCAGTACTTC
TRBV9	TRBD1	TRBJ1-1	15	CASSTHRGSNTEAFF	TGTGCCAGCAGCACACACAGGGGCTCGAACACTGAAGCTTTCTTT
TRBV30	TRBD1	TRBJ2-6	17	CAWEGTAILSGANVLTF	TGTGCCTGGGAGGGGACAGCGATCCTCTCTGGGGCCAACGTCCTGACTTTC
TRBV30	-	TRBJ2-7	15	CAWSAGSGIYYEQYF	TGTGCCTGGAGCGCCGGGTCCGGGATCTACTACGAGCAGTACTTC
TRBV7-2	-	TRBJ1-6	14	CASSLGQVNSPLHF	TGTGCCAGCAGCTTAGGGCAGGTTAATTCACCCCTCCACTTT
TRBV5-5	TRBD1	TRBJ1-1	17	CASSPYRGREGNTEAFF	TGTGCCAGCAGTCCTTACAGGGGGCGCGAAGGAAACACTGAAGCTTTCTTT
TRBV30	-	TRBJ1-2	12	CAWSGTPSGYTF	TGTGCCTGGAGTGGGACACCCAGTGGCTACACCTTC
TRBV5-1	TRBD2	TRBJ2-5	16	CASSLGDGLATETQYF	TGCGCCAGCAGCTTGGGGGATGGACTAGCGACGGAGACCCAGTACTTC
TRBV12-5	-	TRBJ2-7	15	CASGRDRSPTYEQYF	TGTGCTAGTGGAAGAGACAGGTCCCCAACCTACGAGCAGTACTTC
TRBV19	TRBD2	TRBJ2-7	17	CASSRTSGRAESYEQYF	TGTGCCAGTAGCCGGACTAGCGGGAGGGCCGAGTCCTACGAGCAGTACTTC
TRBV5-4	TRBD2	TRBJ2-7	16	CASSGGAGGSSYEQYF	TGTGCCAGCAGCGGGGGAGCGGGGGGGAGCTCCTACGAGCAGTACTTC
TRBV19	TRBD1	TRBJ1-2	15	CASSITPQGASGYTF	TGTGCCAGTAGTATCACCCCACAGGGGGCCTCTGGCTACACCTTC
TRBV9	-	TRBJ2-7	15	CASSVAVEGRYEQYF	TGTGCCAGCAGCGTAGCTGTGGAGGGGCGCTACGAGCAGTACTTC
TRBV5-4	TRBD1	TRBJ2-3	14	CAFHGTGGTDTQYF	TGTGCCTTCCACGGGACAGGGGGTACAGATACGCAGTATTTT
TRBV2	-	TRBJ1-5	14	CASSAASGGQPQHF	TGTGCCAGCAGTGCGGCGTCCGGGGGGCAGCCCCAGCATTTT
TRBV7-3	-	TRBJ1-1	16	CASSFDAGTIGTEAFF	TGTGCCAGCAGCTTCGACGCCGGGACAATTGGGACTGAAGCTTTCTTT
TRBV10-2	-	TRBJ2-7	15	CASSERLQVSYEQYF	TGCGCCAGCAGTGAACGTTTACAGGTCTCCTACGAGCAGTACTTC
TRBV5-1	TRBD2	TRBJ2-1	16	CASSPSTSGTDNEQFF	TGCGCCAGCAGCCCTTCGACTAGCGGGACCGACAATGAGCAGTTCTTC
TRBV4-1	-	TRBJ1-2	14	CASSQDERGYGYTF	TGCGCCAGCAGCCAAGATGAACGAGGGTATGGCTACACCTTC
TRBV6-5	-	TRBJ1-5	13	CASSYSSNQPQHF	TGTGCCAGCAGTTACTCCTCCAATCAGCCCCAGCATTTT
TRBV30	-	TRBJ2-7	13	CAWSRKGTYEQYF	TGTGCCTGGAGTAGAAAGGGGACCTACGAGCAGTACTTC
TRBV14	TRBD1	TRBJ1-2	15	CASSYNRGANYGYTF	TGTGCCAGCAGCTATAACAGGGGAGCTAACTATGGCTACACCTTC
TRBV6-5	TRBD1	TRBJ1-6	15	CASSYDRGTNSPLHF	TGTGCCAGCAGTTACGACAGGGGGACAAATTCACCCCTCCACTTT
TRBV9	TRBD2	TRBJ2-5	16	CASSATPGEGRETQYF	TGTGCCAGCAGCGCCACCCCCGGGGAGGGACGAGAGACCCAGTACTTC
TRBV4-1	TRBD1	TRBJ1-1	15	CASSLATGGNTEAFF	TGCGCCAGCAGCCTCGCCACAGGGGGGAACACTGAAGCTTTCTTT
TRBV30	-	TRBJ2-1	14	CAWSAAADYNEQFF	TGTGCCTGGAGTGCAGCGGCTGACTACAATGAGCAGTTCTTC
TRBV19	-	TRBJ1-2	15	CASSISPGGNYGYTF	TGTGCCAGTAGTATTTCCCCAGGCGGGAACTATGGCTACACCTTC
TRBV29-1	TRBD1	TRBJ1-4	14	CSVAPGQGNEKLFF	TGCAGCGTTGCCCCGGGACAGGGAAATGAAAAACTGTTTTTT
TRBV5-1	TRBD1	TRBJ1-5	14	CASSLTGGNQPQHF	TGCGCCAGCAGCTTGACAGGGGGTAATCAGCCCCAGCATTTT
TRBV27	TRBD1	TRBJ2-1	13	CASQRQGVNEQFF	TGTGCCAGCCAAAGACAGGGCGTCAATGAGCAGTTCTTC
TRBV2	-	TRBJ1-1	14	CASSDPGENTEAFF	TGTGCCAGCAGTGATCCAGGGGAGAACACTGAAGCTTTCTTT
TRBV5-4	TRBD2	TRBJ2-5	15	CASSYLAGGGETQYF	TGTGCCAGCAGCTACTTAGCGGGAGGGGGAGAGACCCAGTACTTC
TRBV28	-	TRBJ1-4	14	CASSFRGSNEKLFF	TGTGCCAGCAGTTTTAGGGGATCTAATGAAAAACTGTTTTTT
TRBV5-4	-	TRBJ1-1	16	CASSPSGSGMNTEAFF	TGTGCCAGCAGCCCGTCGGGCAGCGGAATGAACACTGAAGCTTTCTTT
TRBV18	-	TRBJ2-5	15	CASSPILKRSETQYF	TGTGCCAGCTCACCAATCTTAAAGCGGTCTGAGACCCAGTACTTC
TRBV19	-	TRBJ1-6	13	CASSISQNSPLHF	TGTGCCAGTAGTATTTCTCAGAATTCACCCCTCCACTTT
TRBV5-3	TRBD1	TRBJ2-7	14	CARSTGQGFGEQYF	TGTGCCAGAAGCACAGGACAGGGGTTCGGCGAGCAGTACTTC
TRBV19	-	TRBJ2-5	15	CASRPKAGPGETQYF	TGTGCCAGTAGGCCTAAGGCGGGTCCAGGAGAGACCCAGTACTTC
TRBV7-9	TRBD2	TRBJ2-1	15	CASSSPPGGGNEQFF	TGTGCCAGCAGCTCCCCTCCGGGAGGGGGTAATGAGCAGTTCTTC
TRBV28	-	TRBJ2-7	15	CASSLFRGEVGEQYF	TGTGCCAGCAGTTTATTTCGAGGGGAGGTCGGCGAGCAGTACTTC